This T cell receptor beta chain came from a study of CD8 T cells in ankylosing spondylitis. Germline assignment: CDR1 LNHDA and CDR2 SQIVND (reference sequence). V was pared by 4 bases and J by 3 bases, with 13 bases between. The CDR3 has 15 residues. TCRdb recomputed calls from the 5' RACE reads with MiXCR, one row per CDR3 protein. The sample consists of roughly 140,000 distinct CDR3 sequences, 40% to 50% of them appearing once. Sequencing was performed on synovial fluid, either unsorted or a sorted T cell fraction (not recorded which). This sequence originates from a male donor with ankylosing spondylitis. This chain links TRBV19 with TRBJ2-1; D possibly corresponds to TRBD1 (6 bases). The CDR3 coding sequence is TGTGCCAGTAGTACATCCTCAGGGGTCTACAATGAGCAGTTCTTC. This codes for CASSTSSGVYNEQFF. Filled out from reference TRBV19 and TRBJ2-1, the complete variable domain reads DGGITQSPKYLFRKEGQNVTLSCEQNLNHDAMYWYRQDPGQGLRLIYYSQIVNDFQKGDIAEGYSVSREKKESFPLTVTSAQKNPTAFYLCASSTSSGVYNEQFFGPGTRLTVL.